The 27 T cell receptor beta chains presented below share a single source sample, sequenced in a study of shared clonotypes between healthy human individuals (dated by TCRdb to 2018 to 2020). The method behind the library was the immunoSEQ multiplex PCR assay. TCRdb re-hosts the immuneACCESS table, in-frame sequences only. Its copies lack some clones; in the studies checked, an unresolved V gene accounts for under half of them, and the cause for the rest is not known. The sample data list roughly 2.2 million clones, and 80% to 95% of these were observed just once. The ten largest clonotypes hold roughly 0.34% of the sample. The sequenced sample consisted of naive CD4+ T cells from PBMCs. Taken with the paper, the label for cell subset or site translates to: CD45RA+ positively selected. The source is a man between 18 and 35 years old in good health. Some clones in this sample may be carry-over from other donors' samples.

The CDR3: CASSGEGLTGETQYF. For the CDR3, the DNA is TGTGCCAGCAGCGGGGAGGGACTCACCGGCGAGACCCAGTACTTC. The chain employs TRBV9 and TRBJ2-5; 7 nucleotides line up with TRBD2. V was clipped by 3 bases and J by 5 bases; unmatched bases: 10. Germline V CDR1 and CDR2: SGDLS, YYNGEE. This CDR3 is built from 15 residues.

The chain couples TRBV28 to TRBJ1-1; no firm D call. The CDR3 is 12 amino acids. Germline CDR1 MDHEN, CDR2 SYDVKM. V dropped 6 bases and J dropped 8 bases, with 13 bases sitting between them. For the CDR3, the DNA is TGTGCCAGCAGGGATCCAGGCGTCGAAGCTTTCTTT. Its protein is CASRDPGVEAFF.

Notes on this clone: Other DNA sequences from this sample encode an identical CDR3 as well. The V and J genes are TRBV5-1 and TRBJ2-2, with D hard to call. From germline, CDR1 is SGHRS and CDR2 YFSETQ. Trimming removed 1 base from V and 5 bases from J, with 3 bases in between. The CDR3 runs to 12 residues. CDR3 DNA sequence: TGCGCCAGCAGCTTGTCGACCGGGGAGCTGTTTTTT. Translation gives CASSLSTGELFF. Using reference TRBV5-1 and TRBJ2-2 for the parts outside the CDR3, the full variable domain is KAGVTQTPRYLIKTRGQQVTLSCSPISGHRSVSWYQQTPGQGLQFLFEYFSETQRNKGNFPGRFSGRQFSNSRSEMNVSTLELGDSALYLCASSLSTGELFFGEGSRLTVL.

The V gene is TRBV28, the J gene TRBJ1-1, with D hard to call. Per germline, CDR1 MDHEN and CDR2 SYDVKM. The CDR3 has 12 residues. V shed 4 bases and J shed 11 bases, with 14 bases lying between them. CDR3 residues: CASSSPQATAFF. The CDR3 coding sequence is TGTGCCAGCAGTTCACCGCAGGCGACGGCTTTCTTT. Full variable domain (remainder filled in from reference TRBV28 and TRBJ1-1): DVKVTQSSRYLVKRTGEKVFLECVQDMDHENMFWYRQDPGLGLRLIYFSYDVKMKEKGDIPEGYSVSREKKERFSLILESASTNQTSMYLCASSSPQATAFFGQGTRLTVV.

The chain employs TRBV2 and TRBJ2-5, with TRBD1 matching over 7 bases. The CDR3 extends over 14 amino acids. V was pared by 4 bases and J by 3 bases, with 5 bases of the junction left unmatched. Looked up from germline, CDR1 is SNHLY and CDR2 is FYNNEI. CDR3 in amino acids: CASSADRVEETQYF. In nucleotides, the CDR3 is TGTGCCAGCAGTGCCGACAGGGTAGAAGAGACCCAGTACTTC.

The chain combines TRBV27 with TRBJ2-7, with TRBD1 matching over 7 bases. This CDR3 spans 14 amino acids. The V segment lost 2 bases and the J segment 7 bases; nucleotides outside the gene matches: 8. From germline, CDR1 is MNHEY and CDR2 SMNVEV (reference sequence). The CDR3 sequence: CASSLPGAGGEQYF. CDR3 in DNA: TGTGCCAGCAGTTTACCCGGGGCAGGGGGAGAGCAGTACTTC.

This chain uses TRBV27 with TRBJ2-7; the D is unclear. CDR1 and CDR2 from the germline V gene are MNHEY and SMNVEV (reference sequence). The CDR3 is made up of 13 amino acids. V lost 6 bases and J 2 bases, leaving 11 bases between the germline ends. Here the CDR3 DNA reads TGTGCCAGCAGGCGATCAATAACCTACGAGCAGTACTTC. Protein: CASRRSITYEQYF.

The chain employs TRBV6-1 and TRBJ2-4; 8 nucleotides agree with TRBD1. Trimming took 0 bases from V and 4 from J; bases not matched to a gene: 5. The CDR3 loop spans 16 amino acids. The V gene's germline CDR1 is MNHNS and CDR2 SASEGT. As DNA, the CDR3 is TGTGCCAGCAGTGAAGCGAGGGGACAGGTTAAAAACATTCAGTACTTC. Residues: CASSEARGQVKNIQYF.

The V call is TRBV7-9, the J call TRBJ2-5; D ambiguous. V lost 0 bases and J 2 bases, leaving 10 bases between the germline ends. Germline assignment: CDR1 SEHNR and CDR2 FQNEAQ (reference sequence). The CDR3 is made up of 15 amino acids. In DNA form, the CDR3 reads TGTGCCAGCAGCTTAGCATTGGGTAGACAAGAGACCCAGTACTTC. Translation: CASSLALGRQETQYF.

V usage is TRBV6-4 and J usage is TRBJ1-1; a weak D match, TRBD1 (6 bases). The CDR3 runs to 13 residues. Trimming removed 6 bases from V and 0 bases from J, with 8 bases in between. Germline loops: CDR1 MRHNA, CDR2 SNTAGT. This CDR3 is CASRDSMNTEAFF. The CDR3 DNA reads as TGTGCCAGCAGGGACAGTATGAACACTGAAGCTTTCTTT.

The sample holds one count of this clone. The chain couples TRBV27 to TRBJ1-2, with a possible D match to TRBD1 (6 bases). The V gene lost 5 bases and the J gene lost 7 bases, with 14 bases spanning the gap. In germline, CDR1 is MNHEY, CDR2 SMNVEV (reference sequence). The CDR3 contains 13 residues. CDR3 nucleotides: TGTGCCAGCAGTGAGACAGGTCCCCGTGGCTACACCTTC. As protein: CASSETGPRGYTF.

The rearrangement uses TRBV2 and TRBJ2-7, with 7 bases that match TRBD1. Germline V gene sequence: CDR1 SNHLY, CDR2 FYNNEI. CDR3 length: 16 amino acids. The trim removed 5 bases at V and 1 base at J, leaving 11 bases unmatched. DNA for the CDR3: TGTGCCAGCAGTCTAATGACAGGGATTATATCCTACGAGCAGTACTTC. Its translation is CASSLMTGIISYEQYF.

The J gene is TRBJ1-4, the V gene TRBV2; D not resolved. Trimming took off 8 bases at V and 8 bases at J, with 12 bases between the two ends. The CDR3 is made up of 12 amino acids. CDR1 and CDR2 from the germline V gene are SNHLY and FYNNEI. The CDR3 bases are TGTGCCAGCGGGCTGATGAACGAAAAACTGTTTTTT. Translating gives CASGLMNEKLFF. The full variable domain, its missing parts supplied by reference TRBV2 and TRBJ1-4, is EPEVTQTPSHQVTQMGQEVILRCVPISNHLYFYWYRQILGQKVEFLVSFYNNEISEKSEIFDDQFSVERPDGSNFTLKIRSTKLEDSAMYFCASGLMNEKLFFGSGTQLSVL.

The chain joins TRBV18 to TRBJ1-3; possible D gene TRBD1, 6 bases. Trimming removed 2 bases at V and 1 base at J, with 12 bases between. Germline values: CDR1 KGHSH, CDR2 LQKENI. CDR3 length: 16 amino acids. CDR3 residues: CASSPMDQGSGNTIYF. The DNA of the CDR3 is TGTGCCAGCTCACCAATGGACCAGGGGTCTGGAAACACCATATATTTT.

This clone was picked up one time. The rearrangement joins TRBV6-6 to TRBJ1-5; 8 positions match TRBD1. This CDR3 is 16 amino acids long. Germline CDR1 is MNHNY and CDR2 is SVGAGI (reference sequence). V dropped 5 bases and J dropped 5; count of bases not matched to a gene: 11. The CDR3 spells CASSPGQGYTYQPQHF. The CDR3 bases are TGTGCCAGCAGTCCCGGACAGGGTTATACCTATCAGCCCCAGCATTTT.

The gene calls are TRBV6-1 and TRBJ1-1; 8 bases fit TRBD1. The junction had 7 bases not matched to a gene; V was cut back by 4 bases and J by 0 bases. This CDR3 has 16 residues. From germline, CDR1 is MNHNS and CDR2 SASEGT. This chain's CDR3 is CASSGQGLGLNTEAFF. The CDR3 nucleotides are TGTGCCAGCAGTGGACAGGGGCTTGGGTTGAACACTGAAGCTTTCTTT.

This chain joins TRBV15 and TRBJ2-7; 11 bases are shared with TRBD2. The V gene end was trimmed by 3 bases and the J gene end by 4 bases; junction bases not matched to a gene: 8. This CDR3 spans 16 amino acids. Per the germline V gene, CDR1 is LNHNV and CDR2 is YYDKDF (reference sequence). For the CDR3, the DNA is TGTGCCACCAGCAGGCGCGCGGGACTAGCGGTTTACGAGCAGTACTTC. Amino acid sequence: CATSRRAGLAVYEQYF.

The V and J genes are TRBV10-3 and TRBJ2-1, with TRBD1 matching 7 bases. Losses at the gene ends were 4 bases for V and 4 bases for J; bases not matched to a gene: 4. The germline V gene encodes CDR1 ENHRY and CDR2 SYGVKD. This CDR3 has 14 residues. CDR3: CAISGQGMYNEQFF. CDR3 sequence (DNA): TGTGCCATCAGTGGACAGGGAATGTACAATGAGCAGTTCTTC.

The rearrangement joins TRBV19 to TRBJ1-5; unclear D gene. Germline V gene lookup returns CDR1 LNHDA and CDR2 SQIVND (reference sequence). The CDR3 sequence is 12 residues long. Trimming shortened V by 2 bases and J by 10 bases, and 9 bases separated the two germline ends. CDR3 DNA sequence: TGTGCCAGTAGTATACCAGCGGCTCCCCAGCATTTT. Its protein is CASSIPAAPQHF. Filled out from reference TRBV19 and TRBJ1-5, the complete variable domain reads DGGITQSPKYLFRKEGQNVTLSCEQNLNHDAMYWYRQDPGQGLRLIYYSQIVNDFQKGDIAEGYSVSREKKESFPLTVTSAQKNPTAFYLCASSIPAAPQHFGDGTRLSIL.

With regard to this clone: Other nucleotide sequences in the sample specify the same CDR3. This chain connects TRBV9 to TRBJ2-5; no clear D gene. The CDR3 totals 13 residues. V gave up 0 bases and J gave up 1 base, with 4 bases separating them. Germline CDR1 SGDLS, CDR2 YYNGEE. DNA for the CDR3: TGTGCCAGCAGCGTAGCTCCCCAAGAGACCCAGTACTTC. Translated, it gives CASSVAPQETQYF.

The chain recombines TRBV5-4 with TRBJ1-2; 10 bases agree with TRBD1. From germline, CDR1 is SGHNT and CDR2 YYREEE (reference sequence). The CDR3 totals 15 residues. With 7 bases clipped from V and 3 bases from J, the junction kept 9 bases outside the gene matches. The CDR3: CASGSLTGGDYGYTF. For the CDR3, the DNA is TGTGCCAGCGGATCCTTGACAGGGGGCGACTATGGCTACACCTTC. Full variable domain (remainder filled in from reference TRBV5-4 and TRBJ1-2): ETGVTQSPTHLIKTRGQQVTLRCSSQSGHNTVSWYQQALGQGPQFIFQYYREEENGRGNFPPRFSGLQFPNYSSELNVNALELDDSALYLCASGSLTGGDYGYTFGSGTRLTVV.

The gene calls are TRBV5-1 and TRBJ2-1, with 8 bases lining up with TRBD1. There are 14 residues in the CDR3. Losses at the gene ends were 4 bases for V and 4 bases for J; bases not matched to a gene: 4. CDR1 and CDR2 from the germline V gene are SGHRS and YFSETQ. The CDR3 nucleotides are TGCGCCAGCAGCGCGGGACAGGTTTACAATGAGCAGTTCTTC. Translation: CASSAGQVYNEQFF.

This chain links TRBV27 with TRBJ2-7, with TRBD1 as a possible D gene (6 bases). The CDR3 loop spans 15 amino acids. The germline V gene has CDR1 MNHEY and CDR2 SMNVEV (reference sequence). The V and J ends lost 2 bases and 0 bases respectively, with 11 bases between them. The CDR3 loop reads CASSLGQQNSYEQYF. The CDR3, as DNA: TGTGCCAGCAGTTTAGGACAGCAAAACTCCTACGAGCAGTACTTC.

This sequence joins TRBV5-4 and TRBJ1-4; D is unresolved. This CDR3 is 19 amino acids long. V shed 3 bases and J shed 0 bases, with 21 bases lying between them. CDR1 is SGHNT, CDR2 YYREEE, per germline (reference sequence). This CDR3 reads CASSSVGPLKSATNEKLFF. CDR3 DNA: TGTGCCAGCAGCTCTGTTGGCCCCCTTAAGTCGGCAACTAATGAAAAACTGTTTTTT.

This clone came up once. The CDR3 sequence: CASTTGRGNTIYF. CDR3 DNA sequence: TGTGCCAGCACTACCGGGCGCGGAAACACCATATATTTT. V usage is TRBV6-6 and J usage is TRBJ1-3; D is ambiguous. V gave up 7 bases and J gave up 4 bases, with 11 bases separating them. The CDR3 consists of 13 residues. The germline CDR1 and CDR2 sequences are MNHNY and SVGAGI (reference sequence).

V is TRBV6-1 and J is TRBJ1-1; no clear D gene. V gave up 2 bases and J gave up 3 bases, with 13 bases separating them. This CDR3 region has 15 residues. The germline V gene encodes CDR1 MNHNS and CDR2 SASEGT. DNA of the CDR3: TGTGCCAGCAGTGAATTCTCTGGCGGTTACACTGAAGCTTTCTTT. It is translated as CASSEFSGGYTEAFF.

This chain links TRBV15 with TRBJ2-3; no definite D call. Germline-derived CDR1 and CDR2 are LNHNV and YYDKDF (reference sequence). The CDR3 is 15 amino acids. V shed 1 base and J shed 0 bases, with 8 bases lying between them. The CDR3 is CATSRVGTSTDTQYF. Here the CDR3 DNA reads TGTGCCACCAGCAGAGTGGGTACTAGCACAGATACGCAGTATTTT.